Detailed here is one T cell receptor (beta chain). Its antigen is undetermined. This CDR3 spans 16 amino acids. Losses at the gene ends were 4 bases for V and 3 bases for J; bases not matched to a gene: 10. Germline V gene sequence: CDR1 SGHKS, CDR2 YYEKEE (reference sequence). The data are from a study of T cells in narcolepsy. Findings and limits, study-wide: Blood of same and different patients, but not healthy controls, reportedly held recurring autoreactive clonotypes.

Measured with immunoSEQ multiplex PCR; TCRdb has only the in-frame clones, and not every one. Here the sample spans roughly 30,000 clones, more than 65% being singletons. The sample comprised memory (CD45RA-) CD4+ T cells from blood. This TCR came from a human donor in good health. V is TRBV5-5 and J is TRBJ2-3, with 8 bases lining up with TRBD2. In nucleotides, the CDR3 is TGTGCCAGCAGCGGACCAAGCGGGGGCAGGACAGATACGCAGTATTTT. The encoded protein is CASSGPSGGRTDTQYF.